This T cell receptor beta chain was obtained from a study of T cell responses to AZD1222 COVID-19 vaccine. Turning to the study itself: Analyses pooled second doses at about 4 or about 12 weeks.

Clones were sequenced by immunoSEQ multiplex PCR, and TCRdb holds only the in-frame ones, with some missing. The table lists approximately 120,000 clones, approximately 88% of them singletons, with under 35% in the top ten. The CDR3 is made up of 13 amino acids. Germline CDR1 reads LNHNV; CDR2 reads YYDKDF (reference sequence). The ends were cut back, 6 bases at V and 4 bases at J, with 10 bases in the middle. Whole-study findings and limits: After the peak T cell response, and only then, were repertoires sampled. Donors were chiefly white British, with a greater number of females, and clonal diversity was perhaps underestimated.

Worth noting for this clone: The antigen is undetermined.

This chain joins TRBV15 and TRBJ1-5, with D unresolved. The sequencing here drew on peripheral blood, taken on day 0 of AZD1222 vaccination. This TCR was sampled from an adult in good health. As DNA, the CDR3 is TGTGCCACCAGTGTAAACAGTAATCAGCCCCAGCATTTT. Translation: CATSVNSNQPQHF.